The 18 T cell receptor beta chains listed next were all sequenced from one sample in a study of response to subunit inactivated influenza vaccine (dated by TCRdb to the late 2010s). The library was obtained by RT-PCR. Data came from an Illumina HiSeq 2500. Using fastp at Q25 and MiXCR, TCRdb reprocessed the public reads and kept productive beta chains. Identical CDR3 protein sequences are pooled into one entry, listed with their most common genes and DNA. This sample is represented by 550,000 to 800,000 distinct CDR3 sequences; about 14% of them were singletons. The ten largest clonotypes hold around 6.5% of the sample. The input for sequencing was PBMCs from blood, taken less than 15 days before vaccination. These TCRs come from a man between 50 and 59 years old who received an inactivated influenza vaccine. Donor details come from another sample of the same person, matched by shared clones.

This sequence joins TRBV28 and TRBJ2-1; 9 positions agree with TRBD2. Germline assignment: CDR1 MDHEN and CDR2 SYDVKM. The CDR3 contains 17 residues. V was pared by 3 bases and J by 0 bases, with 6 bases of the junction left unmatched. CDR3 nucleotide sequence: TGTGCCAGCAGTTTGTTAGCGGGAGTTAGCTCCTACAATGAGCAGTTCTTC. It yields the protein CASSLLAGVSSYNEQFF. The full variable domain, in which reference TRBV28 and TRBJ2-1 provide the parts outside the CDR3, is DVKVTQSSRYLVKRTGEKVFLECVQDMDHENMFWYRQDPGLGLRLIYFSYDVKMKEKGDIPEGYSVSREKKERFSLILESASTNQTSMYLCASSLLAGVSSYNEQFFGPGTRLTVL.

The chain recombines TRBV7-2 with TRBJ2-1; either TRBD1 or TRBD2 may supply D (5 bases each). Trimming stripped 2 bases from V and 11 bases from J, with 13 bases between. CDR3 length: 13 amino acids. Germline CDR1 and CDR2: SGHTA and FQGNSA. The CDR3 loop reads CASSLILGRKQFF. The CDR3 region has the DNA TGTGCCAGCAGCTTAATTCTGGGACGTAAGCAGTTCTTC.

The table lists this clonotype with a few counts. Here the CDR3 reads CASSLEGTRDTQYF. CDR3 bases: TGTGCCAGCAGCTTAGAAGGGACCAGGGATACGCAGTATTTT. The J gene is TRBJ2-3, the V gene TRBV7-9, with D perhaps being TRBD1 or TRBD2 (5 bases each). Trimming left V 1 base short and J 6 bases short, with 11 bases between. This CDR3 has 14 amino acids. Germline loops: CDR1 SEHNR, CDR2 FQNEAQ (reference sequence).

This clonotype showed up many times. The chain recombines TRBV5-1 with TRBJ2-3, with D perhaps matching TRBD1 or TRBD2 (5 bases each). V shed 4 bases and J shed 2 bases, with 14 bases lying between them. The CDR3 length is 15 residues. Germline V CDR1 and CDR2: SGHRS, YFSETQ. CDR3 sequence: CASSPGPSITDTQYF. CDR3 DNA: TGCGCCAGCAGCCCGGGGCCTAGCATCACAGATACGCAGTATTTT.

This clonotype was detected only a few times. The gene calls are TRBV10-3 and TRBJ2-2; 9 bases are shared with TRBD1. Germline CDR1 is ENHRY and CDR2 is SYGVKD. CDR3 length: 14 amino acids. V lost 6 bases and J lost 7; bases outside the gene matches: 6. The CDR3: CAISTTGGGGELFF. As DNA, the CDR3 is TGTGCCATCAGCACCACAGGGGGCGGCGGGGAGCTGTTTTTT.

This clonotype was seen repeatedly, ten times or more. The CDR3 coding sequence is TGTGCCAGCAGCTTGACAGGGTTCGAGCAGTACTTC. Translated, it gives CASSLTGFEQYF. The rearrangement uses TRBV11-2 and TRBJ2-7; 7 bases line up with TRBD1. The CDR3 has 12 amino acids. With V trimmed by 3 bases and J by 6 bases, 2 bases remained unmatched. CDR1 is SGHAT and CDR2 is FQNNGV in the germline V gene. The whole variable domain, remainder taken from reference TRBV11-2 and TRBJ2-7, is EAGVAQSPRYKIIEKRQSVAFWCNPISGHATLYWYQQILGQGPKLLIQFQNNGVVDDSQLPKDRFSAERLKGVDSTLKIQPAKLEDSAVYLCASSLTGFEQYFGPGTRLTVT.

This clonotype was seen repeatedly, ten times or more. The chain has TRBV7-9 and TRBJ2-7; 9 bases fit TRBD2. J lost 4 bases, V lost 5 bases, and 12 bases had no gene match. The germline gives CDR1 SEHNR, CDR2 FQNEAQ (reference sequence). This CDR3 is 16 amino acids long. Here the CDR3 reads CASSPTSGSGRYEQYF. In nucleotides, the CDR3 is TGTGCCAGCAGCCCGACTAGCGGATCTGGGAGGTACGAGCAGTACTTC.

The chain couples TRBV5-1 to TRBJ2-7; unclear D gene. Deletions cut 0 bases from V and 6 bases from J, with 13 bases between. The CDR3 extends over 14 amino acids. In germline, CDR1 is SGHRS, CDR2 YFSETQ. The CDR3 DNA follows: TGCGCCAGCAGCTTGGACGGACGGAGCCTCGAGCAGTACTTC. Translating it yields CASSLDGRSLEQYF.

The V and J genes are TRBV9 and TRBJ2-1; D possibly corresponds to TRBD2 (6 bases). The V gene lost 0 bases and the J gene lost 7 bases, with 14 bases spanning the gap. The length of the CDR3 is 15 residues. Germline V gene lookup returns CDR1 SGDLS and CDR2 YYNGEE. The CDR3 nucleotides are TGTGCCAGCAGCGTAGGGGGGGAGACGAGGAATGAGCAGTTCTTC. The encoded protein is CASSVGGETRNEQFF.

A few counts support this clonotype. V and J are TRBV20-1 and TRBJ1-1; possible D gene TRBD1, 5 bases. Trimming cost V 7 bases and J 4 bases, with 19 bases left between them. Germline assignment: CDR1 DFQATT and CDR2 SNEGSKA (reference sequence). The CDR3 sequence is 14 residues long. The CDR3 DNA sequence: TGCAGTGGAAGAGCGGGGCCTTCGGGCACTGAAGCTTTCTTT. It translates to CSGRAGPSGTEAFF.

This chain uses TRBV5-1 with TRBJ2-5; D gene unclear. This CDR3 region has 16 residues. Germline assignment: CDR1 SGHRS and CDR2 YFSETQ. V lost 2 bases to trimming and J lost 1 base, with 15 bases between them. The CDR3 region is CASSLGTTALQETQYF. CDR3 coding DNA: TGCGCCAGCAGCTTAGGAACAACTGCCCTCCAAGAGACCCAGTACTTC.

The rearrangement joins TRBV7-2 to TRBJ2-3; D is unclear. The germline V gene encodes CDR1 SGHTA and CDR2 FQGNSA. With 5 bases removed from V and 4 bases from J, the gap between germline ends came to 13 bases. CDR3 size: 14 residues. CDR3 loop: CASSPSTVADTQYF. The DNA of the CDR3 is TGTGCCAGCAGCCCCTCTACGGTCGCAGATACGCAGTATTTT. The full variable domain, rest sourced from reference TRBV7-2 and TRBJ2-3, is GAGVSQSPSNKVTEKGKDVELRCDPISGHTALYWYRQSLGQGLEFLIYFQGNSAPDKSGLPSDRFSAERTGGSVSTLTIQRTQQEDSAVYLCASSPSTVADTQYFGPGTRLTVL.

This clonotype was counted only a few times. The chain carries TRBV19 and TRBJ1-1, with D uncertain. Between the trimmed V and J ends, which lost 3 bases and 2 bases, there was a span of 13 bases. The CDR3 is 15 amino acids. Germline loops: CDR1 LNHDA, CDR2 SQIVND (reference sequence). The CDR3 is CASSMTTDLNTEAFF. The CDR3 coding sequence is TGTGCCAGTAGTATGACAACAGACCTTAACACTGAAGCTTTCTTT.

This clonotype was seen more than once but under ten times. This rearrangement joins TRBV10-3 to TRBJ2-4; D is perhaps TRBD1 or TRBD2 (5 bases each). This CDR3 is 14 amino acids long. Trimming removed 10 bases from V and 3 bases from J, with 16 bases in between. CDR1 ENHRY and CDR2 SYGVKD come from the germline V gene. The CDR3 sequence is CASTPSGRKNIQYF. DNA for the CDR3: TGTGCCAGCACTCCTTCGGGACGCAAAAACATTCAGTACTTC.

The chain is built from TRBV11-2 and TRBJ2-1; D remains unclear. This CDR3 spans 13 amino acids. Germline V CDR1 and CDR2: SGHAT, FQNNGV. The V end lost 5 bases, the J end lost 7 bases, and 12 bases lay between the germline ends. The CDR3 here is CASSPTMRNEQFF. Written as DNA, the CDR3 is TGTGCCAGCAGCCCCACTATGCGTAATGAGCAGTTCTTC.

This clonotype was picked up many times. The V gene is TRBV5-5, the J gene TRBJ2-3; 8 bases are a match to TRBD2. CDR1 and CDR2 (germline): SGHKS, YYEKEE (reference sequence). CDR3 length: 15 residues. V lost 1 base to trimming and J lost 2 bases; unmatched junction nucleotides: 3. The DNA for the CDR3 is TGTGCCAGCAGCTTGAGAGCGGGGGCCACAGATACGCAGTATTTT. This translates into CASSLRAGATDTQYF.

This clonotype was observed a handful of times. The chain carries TRBV5-1 and TRBJ2-7; D is undetermined. This CDR3 contains 12 residues. CDR1 and CDR2 (germline): SGHRS, YFSETQ. Trimming removed 1 base from V and 6 bases from J, with 8 bases in between. CDR3 DNA sequence: TGCGCCAGCAGCTTGAGCTTGGCCGAGCAGTACTTC. Amino acid sequence: CASSLSLAEQYF.

This clonotype came up a few times. CDR3 sequence: CASSQVIAGTVGEQFF. CDR3 DNA sequence: TGTGCCAGCAGCCAAGTGATAGCGGGGACGGTAGGCGAGCAGTTCTTC. The chain combines TRBV4-2 with TRBJ2-1; 8 bases match TRBD2. The ends lost 1 base at V and 10 bases at J; junction bases unmatched: 12. Germline V lookup: CDR1 LGHNA, CDR2 YNFKEQ. This CDR3 contains 16 residues.